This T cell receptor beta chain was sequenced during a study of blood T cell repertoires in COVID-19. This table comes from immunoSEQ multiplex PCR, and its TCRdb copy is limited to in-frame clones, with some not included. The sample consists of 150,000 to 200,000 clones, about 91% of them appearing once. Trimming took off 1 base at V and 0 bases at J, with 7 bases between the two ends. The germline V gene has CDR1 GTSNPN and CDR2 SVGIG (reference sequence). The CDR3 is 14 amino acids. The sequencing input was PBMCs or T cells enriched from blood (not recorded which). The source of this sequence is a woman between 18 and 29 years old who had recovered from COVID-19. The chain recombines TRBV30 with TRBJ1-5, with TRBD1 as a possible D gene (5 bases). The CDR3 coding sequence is TGTGCCTGGAGTGCTGGGGCTAGCAATCAGCCCCAGCATTTT. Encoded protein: CAWSAGASNQPQHF.